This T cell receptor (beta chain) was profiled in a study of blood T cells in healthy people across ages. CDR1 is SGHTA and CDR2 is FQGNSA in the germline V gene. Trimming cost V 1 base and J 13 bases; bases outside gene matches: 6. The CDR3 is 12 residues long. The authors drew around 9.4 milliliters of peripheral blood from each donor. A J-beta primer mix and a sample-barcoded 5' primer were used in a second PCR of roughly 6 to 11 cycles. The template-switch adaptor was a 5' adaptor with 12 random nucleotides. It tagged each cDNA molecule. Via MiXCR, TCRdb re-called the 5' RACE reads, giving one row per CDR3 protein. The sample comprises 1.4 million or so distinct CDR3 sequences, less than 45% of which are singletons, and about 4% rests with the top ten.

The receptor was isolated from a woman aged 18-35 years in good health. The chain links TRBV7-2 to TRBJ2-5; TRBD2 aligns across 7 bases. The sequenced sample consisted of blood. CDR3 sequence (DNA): TGTGCCAGCAGCTTAGGGAGGACGGGGGGGTACTTC. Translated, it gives CASSLGRTGGYF.